Listed below are T cell receptor beta chains from one sample, sequenced in a study of naive and memory T cell subsets. TCRdb used MiXCR to reprocess the UMI-ligation and nested PCR reads, holding one entry per CDR3 protein. The sample has 150,000 or so distinct CDR3 sequences, about 20% seen once. The specimen was naive CD4+ T cells from blood. The origin of the receptors is a human donor in good health. Each CDR3 is given with its conserved first and last residue. The D gene is left open where the match is weak. Clone size appears in some rows only: once, few, many, or a class for an expanded clone.

j_call: TRBJ2-5
d_call: .
cdr3_length: 13
clone_size: few
v_call: TRBV30
cdr3_nt: TGTGCCTGGAGCTGGGGGCTCAGGGAGACCCAGTACTTC
cdr3_aa: CAWSWGLRETQYF

j_call: TRBJ2-7
d_call: .
cdr3_length: 15
clone_size: .
v_call: TRBV3-1
cdr3_nt: TGTGCCAGCAGCCACTTTCAGGTGCCCTCCTACGAGCAGTACTTC
cdr3_aa: CASSHFQVPSYEQYF

j_call: TRBJ2-1
d_call: TRBD2
cdr3_length: 18
clone_size: .
v_call: TRBV20-1
cdr3_nt: TGCAGTGCGAACGGACTAGCGGGAGGGTTGAGCTCCTACAATGAGCAGTTCTTC
cdr3_aa: CSANGLAGGLSSYNEQFF

j_call: TRBJ2-3
d_call: TRBD2
cdr3_length: 16
clone_size: .
v_call: TRBV7-9
cdr3_nt: TGTGCCAGCAGCTCCCGACTAGCGGGAAGCACAGATACGCAGTATTTT
cdr3_aa: CASSSRLAGSTDTQYF

j_call: TRBJ2-3
d_call: TRBD2
cdr3_length: 14
clone_size: many
v_call: TRBV20-1
cdr3_nt: TGCAGTGCCAAAACTAGCGGGAGAACAGATACGCAGTATTTT
cdr3_aa: CSAKTSGRTDTQYF

j_call: TRBJ2-1
d_call: TRBD1
cdr3_length: 16
clone_size: .
v_call: TRBV6-6
cdr3_nt: TGTGCCAGCAGTTACTCCGGGACAGGGGAGGGCAATGAGCAGTTCTTC
cdr3_aa: CASSYSGTGEGNEQFF

j_call: TRBJ2-1
d_call: TRBD1
cdr3_length: 18
clone_size: .
v_call: TRBV12-3/TRBV12-4
cdr3_nt: TGTGCCAGCAGTCCGCGACTCGGACAGGGTGATCCCTACAATGAGCAGTTCTTC
cdr3_aa: CASSPRLGQGDPYNEQFF

j_call: TRBJ2-3
d_call: .
cdr3_length: 17
clone_size: .
v_call: TRBV21-1
cdr3_nt: TGTGCCAGCAGCCGGGAGAGGACGGCAGATTACACAGATACGCAGTATTTT
cdr3_aa: CASSRERTADYTDTQYF

j_call: TRBJ1-2
d_call: .
cdr3_length: 16
clone_size: .
v_call: TRBV6-5
cdr3_nt: TGTGCCAGCACCCTTAAGCCGTTCCGGGGGGTAACAGGCTACACCTTC
cdr3_aa: CASTLKPFRGVTGYTF

j_call: TRBJ2-7
d_call: .
cdr3_length: 12
clone_size: .
v_call: TRBV20-1
cdr3_nt: TGCAGTGCTCCGGGACACCGCTACGAGCAGTACTTC
cdr3_aa: CSAPGHRYEQYF

j_call: TRBJ2-2
d_call: TRBD2
cdr3_length: 16
clone_size: few
v_call: TRBV15
cdr3_nt: TGTGCCACCAGCAGAGACGCGGGAGTCCGCACCGGGGAGCTGTTTTTT
cdr3_aa: CATSRDAGVRTGELFF

j_call: TRBJ2-7
d_call: TRBD1
cdr3_length: 15
clone_size: .
v_call: TRBV10-3
cdr3_nt: TGTGCCATCAGTGCCCGACAGGGGATCACCTACGAGCAGTACTTC
cdr3_aa: CAISARQGITYEQYF

j_call: TRBJ1-1
d_call: .
cdr3_length: 13
clone_size: .
v_call: TRBV19
cdr3_nt: TGTGCCAGTAGTAGTGGACACCCCACTGAAGCTTTCTTT
cdr3_aa: CASSSGHPTEAFF

j_call: TRBJ2-5
d_call: .
cdr3_length: 15
clone_size: many
v_call: TRBV6-5
cdr3_nt: TGTGCCAGCACCCGTCGGGGACAAAACAAAGAGACCCAGTACTTC
cdr3_aa: CASTRRGQNKETQYF

j_call: TRBJ2-7
d_call: TRBD1
cdr3_length: 14
clone_size: few
v_call: TRBV18
cdr3_nt: TGTGCCAGCTCACCGGGACAGGGGGCGGAGGGTCAGTACTTC
cdr3_aa: CASSPGQGAEGQYF

j_call: TRBJ1-5
d_call: TRBD1
cdr3_length: 14
clone_size: .
v_call: TRBV24-1
cdr3_nt: TGTGCCACCATCGGGACAGATAGCAATCAGCCCCAGCATTTT
cdr3_aa: CATIGTDSNQPQHF

j_call: TRBJ2-3
d_call: TRBD2
cdr3_length: 16
clone_size: few
v_call: TRBV5-6
cdr3_nt: TGTGCCAGCAGCTCCCGACTAGCGGGGGACACAGATACGCAGTATTTT
cdr3_aa: CASSSRLAGDTDTQYF

j_call: TRBJ2-5
d_call: TRBD2
cdr3_length: 16
clone_size: few
v_call: TRBV28
cdr3_nt: TGTGCCAGCAGTTTAAGGACTAGCGGGAGGGCTGGGACCCAGTACTTC
cdr3_aa: CASSLRTSGRAGTQYF

j_call: TRBJ2-1
d_call: TRBD2
cdr3_length: 16
clone_size: .
v_call: TRBV19
cdr3_nt: TGTGCCAGTAGTATCGGTTACGACCCCCGGGGGGATGAGCAGTTCTTC
cdr3_aa: CASSIGYDPRGDEQFF

j_call: TRBJ2-3
d_call: .
cdr3_length: 14
clone_size: .
v_call: TRBV19
cdr3_nt: TGTGCCACCTGGACTAGGGGGGGCACAGATACGCAGTATTTT
cdr3_aa: CATWTRGGTDTQYF

j_call: TRBJ1-1
d_call: .
cdr3_length: 12
clone_size: .
v_call: TRBV30
cdr3_nt: TGTGCCTGGAGCAATGGTTTAAGGAAAGCTTTCTTT
cdr3_aa: CAWSNGLRKAFF

j_call: TRBJ1-5
d_call: .
cdr3_length: 15
clone_size: .
v_call: TRBV7-2
cdr3_nt: TGTGCCAGCAGCCCCTCCACGCGGCCCACCCAGCCCCAGCATTTT
cdr3_aa: CASSPSTRPTQPQHF

j_call: TRBJ1-2
d_call: TRBD1
cdr3_length: 16
clone_size: .
v_call: TRBV19
cdr3_nt: TGTGCCAGTACCCTCCCTGGGGGACAGGGCTCCTATGGCTACACCTTC
cdr3_aa: CASTLPGGQGSYGYTF

j_call: TRBJ1-2
d_call: .
cdr3_length: 12
clone_size: few
v_call: TRBV9
cdr3_nt: TGTGCCAGCAGCGGAGAATGGGGTGGCTACACCTTC
cdr3_aa: CASSGEWGGYTF

j_call: TRBJ2-1
d_call: .
cdr3_length: 17
clone_size: .
v_call: TRBV27
cdr3_nt: TGTGCCAGCAGTCCACCGTCCGGGACCTTGCCCTACAATGAGCAGTTCTTC
cdr3_aa: CASSPPSGTLPYNEQFF

j_call: TRBJ2-1
d_call: .
cdr3_length: 16
clone_size: many
v_call: TRBV7-8
cdr3_nt: TGTGCCAGCAGACCTACTAGGTCTACCTCCTACAATGAGCAGTTCTTC
cdr3_aa: CASRPTRSTSYNEQFF

j_call: TRBJ2-3
d_call: .
cdr3_length: 15
clone_size: .
v_call: TRBV5-1
cdr3_nt: TGCGCCAGCAGCTCCGCCCCAGTGACTAGTGGTGCGCAGTATTTT
cdr3_aa: CASSSAPVTSGAQYF

j_call: TRBJ1-4
d_call: .
cdr3_length: 16
clone_size: few
v_call: TRBV15
cdr3_nt: TGTGCCACCAGCAGTGCCAACCCCGGGAAGGGCGAAAAACTGTTTTTT
cdr3_aa: CATSSANPGKGEKLFF

j_call: TRBJ1-6
d_call: TRBD1
cdr3_length: 17
clone_size: .
v_call: TRBV3-1
cdr3_nt: TGTGCCAGCAGCCAATCTTGGACAGGCCTCCCTAATTCACCCCTCCACTTT
cdr3_aa: CASSQSWTGLPNSPLHF

j_call: TRBJ2-3
d_call: TRBD1
cdr3_length: 13
clone_size: .
v_call: TRBV29-1
cdr3_nt: TGCAGCGTAAGGACAGGTTCCACAGATACGCAGTATTTT
cdr3_aa: CSVRTGSTDTQYF

j_call: TRBJ2-7
d_call: .
cdr3_length: 14
clone_size: .
v_call: TRBV28
cdr3_nt: TGTGCCAGCAGTTTCGGCGGGAAGACCTACGAGCAGTACTTC
cdr3_aa: CASSFGGKTYEQYF

j_call: TRBJ1-3
d_call: .
cdr3_length: 14
clone_size: few
v_call: TRBV30
cdr3_nt: TGTGCCTGGAGTGGGGGACGAGTTGGAAACACCATATATTTT
cdr3_aa: CAWSGGRVGNTIYF

j_call: TRBJ2-1
d_call: TRBD2
cdr3_length: 15
clone_size: .
v_call: TRBV28
cdr3_nt: TGTGCCAGCAGTTTGATGAGCGGGAGTGGTAGTGAGCAGTTCTTC
cdr3_aa: CASSLMSGSGSEQFF

j_call: TRBJ1-5
d_call: .
cdr3_length: 13
clone_size: few
v_call: TRBV6-4
cdr3_nt: TGTGCCAGCAGTGTCCAGGCCAATCAGCCCCAGCATTTT
cdr3_aa: CASSVQANQPQHF

j_call: TRBJ2-1
d_call: .
cdr3_length: 15
clone_size: many
v_call: TRBV14
cdr3_nt: TGTGCCAGCAGCCATAGGGTAAAGGGGTACAATGAGCAGTTCTTC
cdr3_aa: CASSHRVKGYNEQFF

j_call: TRBJ1-6
d_call: .
cdr3_length: 13
clone_size: .
v_call: TRBV12-5
cdr3_nt: TGTGCTAGTGGTTTAGAGTATAATTCACCCCTCCACTTT
cdr3_aa: CASGLEYNSPLHF

j_call: TRBJ1-5
d_call: TRBD1
cdr3_length: 15
clone_size: .
v_call: TRBV27
cdr3_nt: TGTGCCAGCAGTTTGTCTCAGGGGGCGTTGCAGCCCCAGCATTTT
cdr3_aa: CASSLSQGALQPQHF

j_call: TRBJ2-6
d_call: TRBD2
cdr3_length: 17
clone_size: .
v_call: TRBV7-2
cdr3_nt: TGTGCCAGCAGCTTAGTTGCGGGAGGGACCGGGGCCAACGTCCTGACTTTC
cdr3_aa: CASSLVAGGTGANVLTF

j_call: TRBJ2-3
d_call: .
cdr3_length: 14
clone_size: .
v_call: TRBV7-9
cdr3_nt: TGTGCCAGCAGCTTAGGGGGGTATCAAGATACGCAGTATTTT
cdr3_aa: CASSLGGYQDTQYF

j_call: TRBJ2-7
d_call: TRBD2
cdr3_length: 15
clone_size: many
v_call: TRBV4-3
cdr3_nt: TGCGCCAGCAGCCCCGGACTAGCGGAGACCTACGAGCAGTACTTC
cdr3_aa: CASSPGLAETYEQYF

j_call: TRBJ1-2
d_call: .
cdr3_length: 13
clone_size: .
v_call: TRBV28
cdr3_nt: TGTGCCAGCAGTTCAGGCAAGCTTAGGGGCTACACCTTC
cdr3_aa: CASSSGKLRGYTF